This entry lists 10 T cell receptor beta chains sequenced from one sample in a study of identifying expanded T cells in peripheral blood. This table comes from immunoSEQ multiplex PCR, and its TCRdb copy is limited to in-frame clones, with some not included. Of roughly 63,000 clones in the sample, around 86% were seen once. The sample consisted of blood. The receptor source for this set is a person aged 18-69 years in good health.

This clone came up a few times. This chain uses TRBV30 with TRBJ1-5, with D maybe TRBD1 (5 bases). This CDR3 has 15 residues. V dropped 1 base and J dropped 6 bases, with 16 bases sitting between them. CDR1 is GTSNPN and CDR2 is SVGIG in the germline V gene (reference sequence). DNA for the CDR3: TGTGCCTGGAGTGAGGGGACCTTAGGAGGTCAGCCCCAGCATTTT. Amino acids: CAWSEGTLGGQPQHF. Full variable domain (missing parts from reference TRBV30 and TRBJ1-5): SQTIHQWPATLVQPVGSPLSLECTVEGTSNPNLYWYRQAAGRGLQLLFYSVGIGQISSEVPQNLSASRPQDRQFILSSKKLLLSDSGFYLCAWSEGTLGGQPQHFGDGTRLSIL.

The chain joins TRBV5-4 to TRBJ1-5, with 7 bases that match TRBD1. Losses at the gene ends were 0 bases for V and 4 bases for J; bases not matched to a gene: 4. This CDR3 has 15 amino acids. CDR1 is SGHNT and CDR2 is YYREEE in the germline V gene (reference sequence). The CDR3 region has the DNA TGTGCCAGCAGCTTGGGGGGACAGTTAAATCAGCCCCAGCATTTT. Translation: CASSLGGQLNQPQHF. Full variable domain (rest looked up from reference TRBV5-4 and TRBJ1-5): ETGVTQSPTHLIKTRGQQVTLRCSSQSGHNTVSWYQQALGQGPQFIFQYYREEENGRGNFPPRFSGLQFPNYSSELNVNALELDDSALYLCASSLGGQLNQPQHFGDGTRLSIL.

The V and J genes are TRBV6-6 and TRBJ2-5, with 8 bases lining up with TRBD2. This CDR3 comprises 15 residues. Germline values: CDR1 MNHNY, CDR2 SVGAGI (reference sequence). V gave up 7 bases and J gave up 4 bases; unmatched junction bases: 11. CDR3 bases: TGTGCCAGCACCAATAGCGGGGAGGGTAGAGAGACCCAGTACTTC. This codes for CASTNSGEGRETQYF.

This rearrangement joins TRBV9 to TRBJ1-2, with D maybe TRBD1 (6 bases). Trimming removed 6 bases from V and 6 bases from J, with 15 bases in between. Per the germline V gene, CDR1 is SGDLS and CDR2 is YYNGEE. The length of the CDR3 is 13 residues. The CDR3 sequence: CASKGGWYDGYTF. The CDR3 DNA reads TGTGCCAGCAAAGGGGGATGGTATGATGGCTACACCTTC. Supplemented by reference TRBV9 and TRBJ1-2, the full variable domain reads DSGVTQTPKHLITATGQRVTLRCSPRSGDLSVYWYQQSLDQGLQFLIQYYNGEERAKGNILERFSAQQFPDLHSELNLSSLELGDSALYFCASKGGWYDGYTFGSGTRLTVV.

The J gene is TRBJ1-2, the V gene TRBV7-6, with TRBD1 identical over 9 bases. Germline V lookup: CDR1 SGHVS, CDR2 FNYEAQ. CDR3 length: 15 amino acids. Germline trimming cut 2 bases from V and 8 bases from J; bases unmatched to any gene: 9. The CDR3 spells CASSLSGTGSWGYTF. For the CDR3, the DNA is TGTGCCAGCAGCTTATCCGGGACAGGGTCTTGGGGCTACACCTTC.

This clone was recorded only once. The CDR3: CSARKTDEQYF. CDR3 DNA: TGCAGTGCTAGAAAAACCGACGAGCAGTACTTC. The V call is TRBV20-1, the J call TRBJ2-7; no reliable D call. The CDR3 extends over 11 amino acids. V dropped 2 bases and J dropped 5 bases, with 7 bases sitting between them. The germline gives CDR1 DFQATT, CDR2 SNEGSKA (reference sequence).

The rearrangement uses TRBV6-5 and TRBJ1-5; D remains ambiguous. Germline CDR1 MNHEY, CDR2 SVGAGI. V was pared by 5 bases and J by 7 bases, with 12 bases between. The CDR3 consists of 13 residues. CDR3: CASSMTGVQPQHF. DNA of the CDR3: TGTGCCAGCAGTATGACTGGGGTCCAGCCCCAGCATTTT.

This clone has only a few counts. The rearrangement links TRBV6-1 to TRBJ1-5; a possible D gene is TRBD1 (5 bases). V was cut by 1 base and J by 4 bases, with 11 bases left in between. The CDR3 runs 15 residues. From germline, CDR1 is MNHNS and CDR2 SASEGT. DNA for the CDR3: TGTGCCAGCAGTGAAGGGTCAGGGATGAATCAGCCCCAGCATTTT. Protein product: CASSEGSGMNQPQHF.

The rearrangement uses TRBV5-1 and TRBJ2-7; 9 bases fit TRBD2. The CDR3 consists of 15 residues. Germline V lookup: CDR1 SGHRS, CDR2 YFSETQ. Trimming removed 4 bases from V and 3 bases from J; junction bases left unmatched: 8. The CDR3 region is CASSKPGLADYEQYF. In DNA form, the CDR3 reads TGCGCCAGCAGCAAACCGGGACTAGCAGACTACGAGCAGTACTTC.

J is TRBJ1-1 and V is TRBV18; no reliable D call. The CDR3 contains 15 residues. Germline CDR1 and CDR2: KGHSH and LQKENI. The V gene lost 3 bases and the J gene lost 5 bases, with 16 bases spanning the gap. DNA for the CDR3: TGTGCCAGCTCACCCCTTCGGGAGGGTTGGACTGAAGCTTTCTTT. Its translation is CASSPLREGWTEAFF.